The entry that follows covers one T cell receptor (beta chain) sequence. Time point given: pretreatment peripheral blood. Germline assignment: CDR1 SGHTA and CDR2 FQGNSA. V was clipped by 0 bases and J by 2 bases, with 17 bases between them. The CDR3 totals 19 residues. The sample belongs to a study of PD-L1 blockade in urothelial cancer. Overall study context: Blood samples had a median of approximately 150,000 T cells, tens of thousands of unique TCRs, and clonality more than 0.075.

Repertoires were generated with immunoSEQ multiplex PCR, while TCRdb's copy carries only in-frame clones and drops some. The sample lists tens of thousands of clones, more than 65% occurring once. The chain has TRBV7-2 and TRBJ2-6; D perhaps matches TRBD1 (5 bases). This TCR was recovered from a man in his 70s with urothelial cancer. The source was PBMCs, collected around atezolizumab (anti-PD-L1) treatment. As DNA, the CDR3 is TGTGCCAGCAGCTTAGCTATGTTGGCAGGGTGGACTGGGGCCAACGTCCTGACTTTC. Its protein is CASSLAMLAGWTGANVLTF.